One and the same sample provided the 4 T cell receptor beta chains below, sequenced in a study of cytomegalovirus exposure and HLA in healthy donors. The PCR contained 60 Vbeta and 13 Jbeta primers. Profiled with immunoSEQ multiplex PCR; TCRdb holds only in-frame clones, not every one. Seen here are about 160,000 clones, 73% observed once, and the top ten hold 1.5% to 2%. The sample consisted of PBMCs. The receptors derive from a woman under 30 in good health and CMV-seronegative.

This chain uses TRBV2 with TRBJ2-5; weak D call: TRBD2 (5 bases). The CDR3 has 15 amino acids. Germline CDR1 is SNHLY and CDR2 is FYNNEI. V was shortened by 9 bases and J by 1 base, with 18 bases between the two germline ends. DNA of the CDR3: TGTGCCAGTGACTTAGACTCCGGGATCCAAGAGACCCAGTACTTC. Amino acids: CASDLDSGIQETQYF.

The rearrangement links TRBV5-1 to TRBJ1-4, with D possibly TRBD1 on 5 matching bases. This CDR3 comprises 14 residues. Germline V lookup: CDR1 SGHRS, CDR2 YFSETQ. Trimming pared 1 base from V and 5 bases from J, leaving 9 bases between. The CDR3 sequence: CASSLTGQNEKLFF. The CDR3 DNA sequence: TGCGCCAGCAGCTTGACAGGACAAAATGAAAAACTGTTTTTT.

A few counts support this clone. The rearrangement uses TRBV9 and TRBJ2-1, with TRBD2 matching over 9 bases. The V gene's germline CDR1 is SGDLS and CDR2 YYNGEE. The CDR3 contains 14 residues. The V and J ends lost 3 bases and 5 bases, in that order; junction bases with no gene match: 3. Written as DNA, the CDR3 is TGTGCCAGCAGCGCGGGACTAGCTGACAATGAGCAGTTCTTC. It specifies CASSAGLADNEQFF.

The chain employs TRBV5-5 and TRBJ1-2; D remains ambiguous. The ends were cut back, 4 bases at V and 3 bases at J, with 13 bases in the middle. The CDR3 has 14 residues. The germline V gene has CDR1 SGHKS and CDR2 YYEKEE (reference sequence). CDR3 DNA: TGTGCCAGCAGCACCCAGCGGGTCGACTATGGCTACACCTTC. This encodes CASSTQRVDYGYTF.